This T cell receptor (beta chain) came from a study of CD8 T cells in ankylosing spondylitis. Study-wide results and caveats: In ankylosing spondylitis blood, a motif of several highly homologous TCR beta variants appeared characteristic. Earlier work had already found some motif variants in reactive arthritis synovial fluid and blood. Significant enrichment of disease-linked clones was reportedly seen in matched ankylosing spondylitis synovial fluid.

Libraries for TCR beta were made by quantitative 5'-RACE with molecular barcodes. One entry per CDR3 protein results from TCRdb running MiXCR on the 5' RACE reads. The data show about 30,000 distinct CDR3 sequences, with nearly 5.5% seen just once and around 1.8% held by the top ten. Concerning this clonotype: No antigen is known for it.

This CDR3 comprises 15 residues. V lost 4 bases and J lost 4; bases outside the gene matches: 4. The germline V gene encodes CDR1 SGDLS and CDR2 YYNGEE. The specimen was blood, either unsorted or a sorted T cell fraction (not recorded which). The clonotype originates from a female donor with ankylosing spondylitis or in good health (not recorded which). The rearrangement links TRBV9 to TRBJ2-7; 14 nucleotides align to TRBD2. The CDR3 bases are TGTGCCAGCAGCTTCGGGACTAGCGGGAGATACGAGCAGTACTTC. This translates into CASSFGTSGRYEQYF. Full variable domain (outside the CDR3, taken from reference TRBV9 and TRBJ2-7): DSGVTQTPKHLITATGQRVTLRCSPRSGDLSVYWYQQSLDQGLQFLIQYYNGEERAKGNILERFSAQQFPDLHSELNLSSLELGDSALYFCASSFGTSGRYEQYFGPGTRLTVT.